Listed here is a single T cell receptor (beta chain). Its antigen is still unknown. The sample belongs to a study of response to subunit inactivated influenza vaccine. Trimming stripped 5 bases from V and 0 bases from J, with 14 bases between. This CDR3 has 15 amino acids. Findings and caveats of the study: Authors proposed each seasonal influenza vaccination draws in few new T cells.

A single record per CDR3 protein comes from TCRdb applying MiXCR to the RT-PCR reads. The table records fewer than 600,000 distinct CDR3 sequences, under 8.5% of them present only once. The material sequenced was PBMCs from blood, taken about 23 months after vaccination. The chain has TRBV12-3 or TRBV12-4 and TRBJ2-7, with D tentatively TRBD2 (7 bases). This clonotype originated in a man between 50 and 75 years old who received an inactivated influenza vaccine. CDR3 sequence (DNA): TGTGCCAGCAGTGTAACAGGGACTACCTCCTACGAGCAGTACTTC. Translation: CASSVTGTTSYEQYF.